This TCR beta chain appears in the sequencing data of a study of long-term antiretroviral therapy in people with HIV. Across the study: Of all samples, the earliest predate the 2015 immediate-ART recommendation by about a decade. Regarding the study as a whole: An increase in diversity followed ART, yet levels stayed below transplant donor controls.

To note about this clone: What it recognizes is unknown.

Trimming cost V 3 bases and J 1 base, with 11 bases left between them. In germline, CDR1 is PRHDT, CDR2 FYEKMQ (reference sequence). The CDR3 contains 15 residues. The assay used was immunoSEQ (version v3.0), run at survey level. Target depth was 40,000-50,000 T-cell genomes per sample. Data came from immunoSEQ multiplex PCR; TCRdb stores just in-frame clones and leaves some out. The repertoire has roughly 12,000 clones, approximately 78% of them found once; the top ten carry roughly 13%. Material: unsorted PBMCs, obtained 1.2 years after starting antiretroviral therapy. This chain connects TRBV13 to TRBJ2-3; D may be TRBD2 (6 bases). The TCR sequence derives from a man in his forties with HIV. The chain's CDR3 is CASSFLSSGTDTQYF. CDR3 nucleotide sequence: TGTGCCAGCAGCTTTCTGTCTAGCGGCACAGATACGCAGTATTTT.